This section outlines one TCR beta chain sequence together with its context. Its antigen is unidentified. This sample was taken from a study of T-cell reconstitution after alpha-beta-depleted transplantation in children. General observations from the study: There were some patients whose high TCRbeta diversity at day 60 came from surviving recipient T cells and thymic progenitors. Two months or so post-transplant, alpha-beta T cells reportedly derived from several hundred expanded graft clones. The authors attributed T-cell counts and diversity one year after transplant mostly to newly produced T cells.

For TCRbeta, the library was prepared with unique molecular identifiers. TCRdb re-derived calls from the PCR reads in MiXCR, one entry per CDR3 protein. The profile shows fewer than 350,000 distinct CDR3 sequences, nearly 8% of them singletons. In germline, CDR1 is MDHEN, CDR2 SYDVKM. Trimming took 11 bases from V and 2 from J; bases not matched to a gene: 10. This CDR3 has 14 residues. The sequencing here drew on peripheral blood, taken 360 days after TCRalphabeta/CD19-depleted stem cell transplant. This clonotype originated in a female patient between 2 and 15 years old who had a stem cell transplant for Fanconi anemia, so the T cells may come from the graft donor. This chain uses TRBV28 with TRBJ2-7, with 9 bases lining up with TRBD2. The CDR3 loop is CAAGGSGGTYEQYF. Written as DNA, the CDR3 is TGTGCCGCAGGCGGGAGCGGGGGGACCTACGAGCAGTACTTC.